The T cell receptor (beta chain) described here comes from a study of early stage breast cancer tumors. Study results and caveats: Compared with adjacent normal breast, tumors showed approximately 2.5-fold denser, more clonal T cells.

There are 12 residues in the CDR3. Trimming left V 2 bases short and J 5 bases short, with 3 bases between. Per germline, CDR1 MNHNY and CDR2 SVGAGI (reference sequence). Each sample had two DNA replicates, roughly 0.48 ug blood or about 1.5 ug tissue. Profiling relied on immunoSEQ multiplex PCR, and the TCRdb table lists in-frame clones only, not all of them. Of about 69,000 clones in the sample, about 85% were seen once. On this clone itself: As yet, its antigen is unknown.

This clonotype was sampled from a middle-aged person with breast cancer. The rearrangement links TRBV6-6 to TRBJ2-2; D call uncertain. The sequenced sample was blood. CDR3 sequence (DNA): TGTGCCAGCAGTTACCGGACCGGGGAGCTGTTTTTT. Protein: CASSYRTGELFF.